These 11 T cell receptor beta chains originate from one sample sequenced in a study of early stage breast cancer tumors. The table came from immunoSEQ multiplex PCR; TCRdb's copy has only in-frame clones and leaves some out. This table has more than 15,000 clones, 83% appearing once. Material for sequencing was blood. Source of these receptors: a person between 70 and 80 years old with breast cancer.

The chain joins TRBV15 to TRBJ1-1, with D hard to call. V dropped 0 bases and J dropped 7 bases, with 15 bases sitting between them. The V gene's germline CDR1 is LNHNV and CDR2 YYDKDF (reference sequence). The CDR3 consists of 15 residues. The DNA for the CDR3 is TGTGCCACCAGCAGAGACTTCGGCGGGTATGGTGAAGCTTTCTTT. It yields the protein CATSRDFGGYGEAFF.

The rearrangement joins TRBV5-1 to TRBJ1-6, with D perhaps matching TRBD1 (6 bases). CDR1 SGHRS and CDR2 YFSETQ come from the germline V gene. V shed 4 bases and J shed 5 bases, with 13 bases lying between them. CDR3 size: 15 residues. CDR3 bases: TGCGCCAGCAGCCAGGACAGAATAGATAATTCACCCCTCCACTTT. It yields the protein CASSQDRIDNSPLHF.

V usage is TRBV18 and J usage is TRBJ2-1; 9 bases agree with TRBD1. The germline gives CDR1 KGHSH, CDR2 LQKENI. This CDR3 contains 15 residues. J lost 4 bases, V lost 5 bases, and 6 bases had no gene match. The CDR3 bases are TGTGCCAGCTCAGCGGGACAGGGAGGATACAATGAGCAGTTCTTC. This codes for CASSAGQGGYNEQFF.

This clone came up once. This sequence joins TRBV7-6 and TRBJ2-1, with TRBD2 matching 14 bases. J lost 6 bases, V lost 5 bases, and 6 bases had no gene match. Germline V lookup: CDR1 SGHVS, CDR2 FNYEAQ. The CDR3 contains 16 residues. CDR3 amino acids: CASSPGTSGGPNEQFF. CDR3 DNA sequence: TGTGCCAGCAGCCCAGGGACTAGCGGGGGCCCCAATGAGCAGTTCTTC.

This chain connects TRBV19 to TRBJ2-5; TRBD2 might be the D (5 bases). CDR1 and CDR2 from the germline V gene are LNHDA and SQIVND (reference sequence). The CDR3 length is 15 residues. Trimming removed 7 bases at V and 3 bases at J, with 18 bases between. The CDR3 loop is CASKEVAGRKETQYF. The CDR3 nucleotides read TGTGCCAGTAAGGAGGTGGCCGGACGAAAAGAGACCCAGTACTTC.

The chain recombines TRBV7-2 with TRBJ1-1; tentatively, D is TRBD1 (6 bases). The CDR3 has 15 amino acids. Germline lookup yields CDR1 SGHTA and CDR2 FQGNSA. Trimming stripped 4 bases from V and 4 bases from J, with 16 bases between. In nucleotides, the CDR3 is TGTGCCAGCAGCTCCTCCGCGGGGGGGCGCACTGAAGCTTTCTTT. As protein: CASSSSAGGRTEAFF. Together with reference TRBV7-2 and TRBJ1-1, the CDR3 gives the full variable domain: GAGVSQSPSNKVTEKGKDVELRCDPISGHTALYWYRQSLGQGLEFLIYFQGNSAPDKSGLPSDRFSAERTGGSVSTLTIQRTQQEDSAVYLCASSSSAGGRTEAFFGQGTRLTVV.

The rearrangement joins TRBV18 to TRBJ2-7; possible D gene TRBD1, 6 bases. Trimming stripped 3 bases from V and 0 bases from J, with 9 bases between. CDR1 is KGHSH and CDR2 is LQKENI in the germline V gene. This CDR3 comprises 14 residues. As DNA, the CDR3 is TGTGCCAGCTCACCGCCAGGGGCCTCCTACGAGCAGTACTTC. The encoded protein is CASSPPGASYEQYF. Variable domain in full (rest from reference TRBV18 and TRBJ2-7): NAGVMQNPRHLVRRRGQEARLRCSPMKGHSHVYWYRQLPEEGLKFMVYLQKENIIDESGMPKERFSAEFPKEGPSILRIQQVVRGDSAAYFCASSPPGASYEQYFGPGTRLTVT.

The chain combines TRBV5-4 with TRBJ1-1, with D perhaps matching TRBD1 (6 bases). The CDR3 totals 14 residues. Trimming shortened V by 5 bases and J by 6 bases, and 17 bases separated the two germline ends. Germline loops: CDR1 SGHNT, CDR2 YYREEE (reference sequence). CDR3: CASSPGGGRPEAFF. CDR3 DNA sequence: TGTGCCAGCAGTCCCGGGGGGGGGCGCCCTGAAGCTTTCTTT.

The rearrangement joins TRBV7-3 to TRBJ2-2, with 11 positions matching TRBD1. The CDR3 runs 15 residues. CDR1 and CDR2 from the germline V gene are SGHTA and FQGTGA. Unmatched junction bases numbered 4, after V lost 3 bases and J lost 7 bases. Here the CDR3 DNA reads TGTGCCAGCAGCTTGGACAGGGGGCAGAACGGGGAGCTGTTTTTT. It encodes CASSLDRGQNGELFF.

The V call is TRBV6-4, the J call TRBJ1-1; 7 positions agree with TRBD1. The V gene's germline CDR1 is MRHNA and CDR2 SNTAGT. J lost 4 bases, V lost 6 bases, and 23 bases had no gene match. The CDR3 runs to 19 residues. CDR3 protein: CASRIPRDRNSRIGTEAFF. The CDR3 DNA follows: TGTGCCAGCAGAATCCCCCGGGACAGAAATTCGAGGATAGGCACTGAAGCTTTCTTT.

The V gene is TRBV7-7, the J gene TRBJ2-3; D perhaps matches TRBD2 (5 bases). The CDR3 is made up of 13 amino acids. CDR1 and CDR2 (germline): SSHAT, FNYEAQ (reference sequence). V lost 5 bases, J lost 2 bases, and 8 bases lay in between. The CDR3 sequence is CASSHDYTDTQYF. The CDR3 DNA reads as TGTGCCAGCAGCCACGACTACACAGATACGCAGTATTTT.